The 11 T cell receptor beta chains given below trace back to one sample, sequenced in a study of blood T cell repertoires in COVID-19. Measured with immunoSEQ multiplex PCR; TCRdb has only the in-frame clones, and not every one. Seen here are over 250,000 clones, 85% to 90% observed once, and the top ten hold 1.5% to 2%. Sequencing input: PBMCs or T cells enriched from blood (not recorded which). The receptors were gathered from a woman aged 55-70 years who had recovered from COVID-19.

The J gene is TRBJ2-1, the V gene TRBV5-1; no reliable D call. Germline V gene data show CDR1 as SGHRS and CDR2 as YFSETQ. The CDR3 length is 11 residues. The ends were cut back, 1 base at V and 8 bases at J, with 4 bases in the middle. For the CDR3, the DNA is TGCGCCAGCAGCTTGTCGTATGAGCAGTTCTTC. Translation: CASSLSYEQFF.

V and J are TRBV9 and TRBJ2-3, with TRBD1 as a possible D gene (5 bases). V lost 0 bases and J 0 bases, leaving 8 bases between the germline ends. CDR3 size: 15 residues. The germline gives CDR1 SGDLS, CDR2 YYNGEE. CDR3 in amino acids: CASSVAGHSTDTQYF. CDR3 DNA sequence: TGTGCCAGCAGCGTAGCTGGACACAGCACAGATACGCAGTATTTT.

The chain links TRBV5-1 to TRBJ2-1, with D possibly being TRBD1 (5 bases). V was cut by 0 bases and J by 0 bases, with 10 bases left in between. This CDR3 region has 16 residues. Germline assignment: CDR1 SGHRS and CDR2 YFSETQ. This CDR3 reads CASSLVGVSSYNEQFF. The CDR3 coding sequence is TGCGCCAGCAGCTTGGTAGGGGTTAGCTCCTACAATGAGCAGTTCTTC.

The chain employs TRBV7-3 and TRBJ2-1; 13 bases line up with TRBD2. This CDR3 is 15 amino acids long. Germline CDR1 SGHTA, CDR2 FQGTGA. V lost 5 bases, J lost 10 bases, and 8 bases stayed unmatched. Here the CDR3 DNA reads TGTGCCAGCAGCCCCCGCGGGACTAGCGGGGCCGAGCAGTTCTTC. Translated, it gives CASSPRGTSGAEQFF. Supplemented by reference TRBV7-3 and TRBJ2-1, the full variable domain reads GAGVSQTPSNKVTEKGKYVELRCDPISGHTALYWYRQSLGQGPEFLIYFQGTGAADDSGLPNDRFFAVRPEGSVSTLKIQRTERGDSAVYLCASSPRGTSGAEQFFGPGTRLTVL.

V gene TRBV5-1 combines with J gene TRBJ1-1; 7 nucleotides agree with TRBD1. J lost 2 bases, V lost 6 bases, and 7 bases had no gene match. CDR3 length: 14 residues. CDR1 and CDR2 from the germline V gene are SGHRS and YFSETQ. CDR3 nucleotides: TGCGCCAGCACCAGGGGGTCCGAAAACACTGAAGCTTTCTTT. Translation: CASTRGSENTEAFF.

The chain joins TRBV25-1 to TRBJ1-6; D ambiguous. Trimming cost V 4 bases and J 0 bases, with 4 bases left between them. Germline V gene data show CDR1 as MGHDK and CDR2 as SYGVNS. The CDR3 is 14 amino acids. The CDR3 loop reads CASSGSSYNSPLHF. As DNA, the CDR3 is TGTGCCAGCAGTGGGAGCTCCTATAATTCACCCCTCCACTTT. Supplemented by reference TRBV25-1 and TRBJ1-6, the full variable domain reads EADIYQTPRYLVIGTGKKITLECSQTMGHDKMYWYQQDPGMELHLIHYSYGVNSTEKGDLSSESTVSRIRTEHFPLTLESARPSHTSQYLCASSGSSYNSPLHFGNGTRLTVT.

The V call is TRBV12-3 or TRBV12-4, the J call TRBJ1-2, with D perhaps matching TRBD1 (5 bases). The CDR3 is made up of 13 amino acids. V lost 3 bases, J lost 3 bases, and 8 bases lay in between. CDR3 in DNA: TGTGCCAGCAGTTTTGGGGGGGACTATGGCTACACCTTC. Encoded protein: CASSFGGDYGYTF.

This clone was counted between two and nine times. The gene calls are TRBV2 and TRBJ1-5; D is ambiguous. Per germline, CDR1 SNHLY and CDR2 FYNNEI. The CDR3 has 12 amino acids. Trimming shortened V by 2 bases and J by 7 bases, and 6 bases separated the two germline ends. The CDR3 spells CASSESIQPQHF. The CDR3 bases are TGTGCCAGCAGTGAATCTATCCAGCCCCAGCATTTT.

The genes are TRBV20-1 and TRBJ1-6; 10 bases line up with TRBD1. The CDR3 contains 18 residues. CDR1 DFQATT and CDR2 SNEGSKA come from the germline V gene (reference sequence). J gave up 0 bases and V 3 bases, and 8 bases lay outside the gene matches. This CDR3 is CSASRGTGAFSYNSPLHF. The DNA for the CDR3 is TGCAGTGCTAGTCGCGGGACAGGGGCATTCTCCTATAATTCACCCCTCCACTTT.

The chain has TRBV7-2 and TRBJ2-1; 8 bases map to TRBD2. The CDR3 runs to 15 residues. Germline values: CDR1 SGHTA, CDR2 FQGNSA. The V and J ends lost 5 bases and 10 bases, in that order; junction bases with no gene match: 13. In DNA form, the CDR3 reads TGTGCCAGCAGCATACCCCTTAGCGGGGCGGGAGAGCAGTTCTTC. This codes for CASSIPLSGAGEQFF.

The V and J genes are TRBV19 and TRBJ2-1, with D possibly being TRBD2 (6 bases). With 3 bases removed from V and 4 bases from J, the gap between germline ends came to 19 bases. The CDR3 runs 17 residues. Germline V gives CDR1 LNHDA, CDR2 SQIVND (reference sequence). The CDR3 nucleotides are TGTGCCAGTAGTATCCTGAGGGACTCCGAGAGATACAATGAGCAGTTCTTC. This codes for CASSILRDSERYNEQFF.